This TCR beta chain emerged from a study of blood T cell repertoires in COVID-19. Study summary: Donors in the United States, Italy and Spain gave samples during acute or convalescent COVID-19. T cells, B-cell-depleted T cells, or PBMCs supplied cDNA or gDNA.

Germline CDR1 reads SGHNT; CDR2 reads YYREEE (reference sequence). This CDR3 is 13 amino acids long. Trimming took off 4 bases at V and 1 base at J, with 9 bases between the two ends. Only in-frame clones appear in the TCRdb table, and some are missing; sequencing was by immunoSEQ multiplex PCR. This table has some 51,000 clones, 80% to 95% appearing once. The chain has TRBV5-4 and TRBJ2-7; D possibly corresponds to TRBD1 (5 bases). The sample comprised peripheral blood. This clonotype originated in a human donor with active COVID-19. The donor label of this sample is uncertain. DNA of the CDR3: TGTGCCAGCAGCGCCCAGGGATCCTACGAGCAGTACGTC. Residues: CASSAQGSYEQYV.